Given below is one T cell receptor beta chain in context. Its antigen is still unknown. Other DNA sequences from this sample encode an identical CDR3 as well. This CDR3 region has 13 residues. V gave up 4 bases and J gave up 5 bases, with 11 bases separating them. Germline-derived CDR1 and CDR2 are MGHRA and YSYEKL. Single viable CD3+CD4+CD8-CD45RO+ cells were sorted as the memory CD4+ T cells. Donors' CMV status reflects serum IgG against pp150, pp28, p38, p52. How the authors handled the data: Out-of-frame sequences were removed, leaving 2 million to 2.5 million distinct TCRbeta sequences. Only in-frame clones appear in the TCRdb table, and some are missing; sequencing was by immunoSEQ multiplex PCR. D and trimming were read from the DNA, whereas the V and J calls and clone size are those reported in that table. The sample has tens of thousands of clones, around 80% seen once. These data belong to a study of memory CD4+ T cells and cytomegalovirus serostatus. Turning to the study itself: This sample comes from healthy Belgian adults, about 10 CMV seropositive, 24 seronegative.

Findings and limits, study-wide: CD4+ memory repertoires contained about 40% of the roughly 160 reported CMV TCRbeta sequences.

The chain links TRBV4-1 to TRBJ2-5; no reliable D call. The sequenced sample consisted of memory CD4+ T cells from blood. The sequence came from an adult in good health and CMV-seronegative. CDR3 region: CASSRLVGETQYF. CDR3 nucleotides: TGCGCCAGCAGCCGGCTAGTTGGGGAGACCCAGTACTTC.